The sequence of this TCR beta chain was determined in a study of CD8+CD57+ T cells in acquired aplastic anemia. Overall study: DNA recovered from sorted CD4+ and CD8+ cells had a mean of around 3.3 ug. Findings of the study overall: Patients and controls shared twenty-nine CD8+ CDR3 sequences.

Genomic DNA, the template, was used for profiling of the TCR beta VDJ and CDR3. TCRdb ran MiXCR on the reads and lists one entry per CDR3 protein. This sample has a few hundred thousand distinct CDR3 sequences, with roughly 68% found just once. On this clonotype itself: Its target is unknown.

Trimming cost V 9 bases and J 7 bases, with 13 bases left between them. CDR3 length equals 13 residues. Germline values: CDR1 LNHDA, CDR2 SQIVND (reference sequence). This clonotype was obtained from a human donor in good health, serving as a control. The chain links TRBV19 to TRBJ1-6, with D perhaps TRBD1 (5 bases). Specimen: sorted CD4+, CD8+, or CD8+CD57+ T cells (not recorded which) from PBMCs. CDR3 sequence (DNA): TGTGCCAGCAGTGGGCCAGGGAATTCACCCCTCCACTTT. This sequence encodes CASSGPGNSPLHF.